This is a list of T cell receptor beta chains from one sample in a study of blood T cell repertoires in COVID-19. Libraries were prepared by immunoSEQ multiplex PCR; TCRdb keeps only in-frame clonotypes and omits some of them. The sample has approximately 160,000 clones; about 90% are singletons. The material sequenced was PBMCs or T cells enriched from blood (not recorded which). The receptor source for this set is a woman in her forties or fifties who had recovered from COVID-19. Both conserved end residues are part of each CDR3. D genes are given only for firm matches. Not all rows give a size; the values are once, few, many and, for expanded clones, a class.

v_gene,j_gene,d_gene,abundance,CDR3nt,CDR3aa
TRBV11-2,TRBJ2-1,TRBD2,NA,TGTGCCAGCAGTTATACTAGCGGGAGTTTGAATGAGCAGTTCTTC,CASSYTSGSLNEQFF
TRBV30,TRBJ1-4,TRBD1,NA,TGTGCCTGGAGTGTGGACAGGGGGAGGACTAATGAAAAACTGTTTTTT,CAWSVDRGRTNEKLFF
TRBV5-1,TRBJ2-1,NA,few,TGCGCCAGCAGCCCCAGCACCCTGGCGGGAAGGAGCAATGAGCAGTTCTTC,CASSPSTLAGRSNEQFF
TRBV5-1,TRBJ2-4,NA,NA,TGCGCCAGCAGCTTGGCCCAGGGAGCCAAAAACATTCAGTACTTC,CASSLAQGAKNIQYF
TRBV7-6,TRBJ2-2,TRBD1,few,TGTGCCAGCAGCTTTCAGGGACAGGGAATCACCGGGGAGCTGTTTTTT,CASSFQGQGITGELFF
TRBV27,TRBJ2-1,TRBD2,NA,TGTGCCAGCAGTCCTAGCGGGCCCCAAGACAATGAGCAGTTCTTC,CASSPSGPQDNEQFF
TRBV30,TRBJ1-1,TRBD1,NA,TGTGCCTGGAGTAGAGCCTCACAGGGGACTGAAGCTTTCTTT,CAWSRASQGTEAFF
TRBV5-1,TRBJ1-6,TRBD1,NA,TGCGCCAGCAGCTTGGGGACAGGGGCCTATAATTCACCCCTCCACTTT,CASSLGTGAYNSPLHF
TRBV24-1,TRBJ1-2,TRBD1,NA,TGTGCCACCAGTGATCCTACAGGGGTTGACCGCTACACCTTC,CATSDPTGVDRYTF
TRBV5-1,TRBJ2-3,NA,once,TGCGCCAGCAGCTTGGGGGGCCGCTACACAGATACGCAGTATTTT,CASSLGGRYTDTQYF
TRBV6-4,TRBJ2-1,NA,NA,TGTGCCAGCAGATCTAGCGAACTCGGGCGCAATGAGCAGTTCTTC,CASRSSELGRNEQFF
TRBV5-1,TRBJ2-1,TRBD2,NA,TGCGCCAGCAGCTTGGTGGGGACTAACAATGAGCAGTTCTTC,CASSLVGTNNEQFF
TRBV3-1/TRBV3-2,TRBJ2-3,NA,NA,TGTGCCAGCAGCATTTCAGGGCCGAGCACAGATACGCAGTATTTT,CASSISGPSTDTQYF
TRBV30,TRBJ1-2,TRBD1,NA,TGTGCCTGGAGTGTAGTGAAGGCAGGGGGCTATGGCTACACCTTC,CAWSVVKAGGYGYTF
TRBV11-2,TRBJ2-1,TRBD1,once,TGTGCCAGCAGCCATCGACAGGGGGCAGTCTACAATGAGCAGTTCTTC,CASSHRQGAVYNEQFF
TRBV6-2/TRBV6-3,TRBJ2-7,TRBD1,NA,TGTGCCAGCAGTTATGGAACAGGGGTACGTGACGAGCAGTACTTC,CASSYGTGVRDEQYF
TRBV11-2,TRBJ2-6,NA,NA,TGTGCCAGCAGCTCCATTCGAGGGATTAACCTAGCCAACGTCCTGACTTTC,CASSSIRGINLANVLTF
TRBV6-1,TRBJ1-2,TRBD1,NA,TGTGCCAGCAGTGAACTGGGGACAGGGCCATATGGCTACACCTTC,CASSELGTGPYGYTF
TRBV3-1/TRBV3-2,TRBJ1-1,NA,NA,TGTGCCAGCAGCCCATATAGGGGGTCGAACACTGAAGCTTTCTTT,CASSPYRGSNTEAFF
TRBV5-1,TRBJ1-2,NA,NA,TGCGCCAGCAGCTCGGGACTCGGGGTGGCCTATGGCTACACCTTC,CASSSGLGVAYGYTF
TRBV24-1,TRBJ2-1,NA,NA,TGTGCCACCAGTGGGGGAGATTACTACAATGAGCAGTTCTTC,CATSGGDYYNEQFF
TRBV10-3,TRBJ1-4,NA,NA,TGTGCCATCAGTGAGAGGAGTGACGAAAAACTGTTTTTT,CAISERSDEKLFF
TRBV2,TRBJ1-2,TRBD1,NA,TGTGCCTCACAGGGGGCATCCTATGGCTACACCTTC,CASQGASYGYTF
TRBV12-5,TRBJ1-5,NA,NA,TGTGCTAGTGCCACAGACAGGCCCTCGGGCATGCCCCAGCATTTT,CASATDRPSGMPQHF
TRBV18,TRBJ2-5,TRBD1,few,TGTGCCAGCTCACCATCTTGGGGACAGACTGATTTTGTTGAGACCCAGTACTTC,CASSPSWGQTDFVETQYF
TRBV7-2,TRBJ2-3,NA,NA,TGTGCCAGCAGCTCACGCAGGGGGACTAGCACAGATACGCAGTATTTT,CASSSRRGTSTDTQYF
TRBV18,TRBJ2-1,NA,NA,TGTGCCAGCTCACCAATTATCAATGAGCAGTTCTTC,CASSPIINEQFF
TRBV12-5,TRBJ1-3,NA,NA,TGTGCTAGTGGTTTTGACCTGGCGGGGGGCGGAAACACCATATATTTT,CASGFDLAGGGNTIYF
TRBV19,TRBJ1-2,NA,many,TGTGCCAGTAGTTTGGAGGCCACTAACTATGGCTACACCTTC,CASSLEATNYGYTF
TRBV6-5,TRBJ1-1,NA,NA,TGTGCCAGCAGTTACGGGAGGGATATCGCGGCTTTCTTT,CASSYGRDIAAFF
TRBV7-2,TRBJ2-5,NA,once,TGTGCCAGCAGCTTAGTCCCCCGAGAGACCCAGTACTTC,CASSLVPRETQYF
TRBV3-1/TRBV3-2,TRBJ2-4,TRBD1,NA,TGTGCCAGCAGCCCCTGGGACAGGGGGCCCAAAAACATTCAGTACTTC,CASSPWDRGPKNIQYF
TRBV10-3,TRBJ2-1,TRBD1,NA,TGTGCCATCAGCGCTTCGAGTTCGGGACAGGGCTTTAAAAATGAGCAGTTCTTC,CAISASSSGQGFKNEQFF
TRBV7-2,TRBJ1-1,NA,NA,TGTGCCAGCAGCTTAAGGGGACCCGAAGGGGGAGTCGGTGAAGCTTTCTTT,CASSLRGPEGGVGEAFF
TRBV7-9,TRBJ1-4,NA,NA,TGTGCCAGCAGCTTAGCGTGGCAGGAAAAACTGTTTTTT,CASSLAWQEKLFF
TRBV5-1,TRBJ2-1,TRBD2,NA,TGCGCCAGCAGTTCCACCTTAGCGGGAGGCCTCTCCTACAATGAGCAGTTCTTC,CASSSTLAGGLSYNEQFF
TRBV19,TRBJ2-1,NA,NA,TGTGCCAGTATTCGGGGAGGAGCCTACAATGAGCAGTTCTTC,CASIRGGAYNEQFF
TRBV10-3,TRBJ2-7,TRBD2,NA,TGTGCCATCAGTCCAACTAGCGAGACCTACGAGCAGTACTTC,CAISPTSETYEQYF
TRBV5-6,TRBJ2-1,TRBD2,NA,TGTGCCAGCAGCCCCGGGACTACCGTAATCCCCCACAATGAGCAGTTCTTC,CASSPGTTVIPHNEQFF
TRBV30,TRBJ2-6,NA,medium-sized,TGTGCCTGGGAGGTAGCTGGATCGTCTGGGGCCAACGTCCTGACTTTC,CAWEVAGSSGANVLTF
TRBV15,TRBJ2-1,TRBD2,NA,TGTGCCACCAGCAGAGTACTAGCGGGTGTCAATGAGCAGTTCTTC,CATSRVLAGVNEQFF
TRBV14,TRBJ1-2,NA,NA,TGTGCCAGCAGCCTCCTAGCCGTTTCCAGTGGCTACACCTTC,CASSLLAVSSGYTF
TRBV4-1,TRBJ2-1,TRBD2,NA,TGCGCCAGCAGCTTGGGACTAGCCGGACGGAATGAGCAGTTCTTC,CASSLGLAGRNEQFF
TRBV5-1,TRBJ2-5,TRBD2,once,TGCGCCAGCAGCCCGGGACTAGCGGGATCCCGAGAGACCCAGTACTTC,CASSPGLAGSRETQYF